Following are 23 T cell receptor beta chains from one sample sequenced in a study of blood T cell repertoires in COVID-19. The assay was immunoSEQ multiplex PCR, and TCRdb's table has in-frame clones only and misses some. This sample yields approximately 97,000 clones, of which approximately 91% are seen a single time; around 4.4% belongs to the top ten. Sample: peripheral blood. These receptors all come from a man between 18 and 35 years old with acute or convalescent COVID-19.

This sequence joins TRBV27 and TRBJ1-2, with TRBD1 matching over 9 bases. CDR1 is MNHEY, CDR2 SMNVEV, per germline (reference sequence). Trimming at V came to 2 bases and at J to 8 bases, leaving 9 bases not matched to a gene. The CDR3 totals 15 residues. The DNA for the CDR3 is TGTGCCAGCAGTTTAAGCCCCAGGACAGGGGTCGGCTACACCTTC. It is translated as CASSLSPRTGVGYTF.

V usage is TRBV7-6 and J usage is TRBJ2-3; TRBD1 matches 7 bases. V was clipped by 1 base and J by 3 bases; unmatched bases: 4. Germline V gene lookup returns CDR1 SGHVS and CDR2 FNYEAQ. This CDR3 spans 15 amino acids. CDR3 in amino acids: CASSLVRQGTDTQYF. In nucleotides, the CDR3 is TGTGCCAGCAGCTTAGTAAGACAGGGTACAGATACGCAGTATTTT.

V gene TRBV2 combines with J gene TRBJ2-3; possibly TRBD1 for D (7 bases). This CDR3 is built from 13 residues. Trimming pared 7 bases from V and 0 bases from J, leaving 8 bases between. Germline-derived CDR1 and CDR2 are SNHLY and FYNNEI. The CDR3 DNA follows: TGTGCCAGCACAGGGGGGAGCACAGATACGCAGTATTTT. Its protein is CASTGGSTDTQYF.

The gene calls are TRBV5-8 and TRBJ2-3; TRBD2 aligns across 13 bases. Germline assignment: CDR1 SGHTS and CDR2 YDEGEE. The J segment lost 4 bases and the V segment lost 4 bases, leaving 12 bases of the junction unmatched. The length of the CDR3 is 18 residues. The CDR3 DNA follows: TGTGCCAGCAGCCACGAACCCGGACTAGCGGGAGTCCCAGATACGCAGTATTTT. This sequence encodes CASSHEPGLAGVPDTQYF.

V gene TRBV2 combines with J gene TRBJ2-7; the match to TRBD2 covers 8 bases. There are 13 residues in the CDR3. Germline V gene sequence: CDR1 SNHLY, CDR2 FYNNEI. J gave up 7 bases and V 8 bases, and 10 bases lay outside the gene matches. CDR3 amino acids: CASRRAGGREQYF. The CDR3 DNA follows: TGTGCCAGCCGGAGGGCGGGGGGACGAGAGCAGTACTTC.

CDR3 residues: CASSAVLNTGELFF. The CDR3, as DNA: TGTGCCAGTAGTGCGGTTTTGAACACCGGGGAGCTGTTTTTT. The chain carries TRBV19 and TRBJ2-2; D call uncertain. From germline, CDR1 is LNHDA and CDR2 SQIVND (reference sequence). Trimming left V 5 bases short and J 1 base short, with 8 bases between. The CDR3 sequence is 14 residues long.

In nucleotides, the CDR3 is TGTGCCAGCAGTTACTCGTGGCAGGACGGGGACACCATATATTTT. Its protein product is CASSYSWQDGDTIYF. This rearrangement joins TRBV6-6 to TRBJ1-3; D unresolved. CDR3 length: 15 residues. V was pared by 0 bases and J by 8 bases, with 14 bases between. The germline gives CDR1 MNHNY, CDR2 SVGAGI (reference sequence).

The rearrangement links TRBV4-1 to TRBJ2-7; 11 bases agree with TRBD1. J gave up 1 base and V 2 bases, and 13 bases lay outside the gene matches. The CDR3 sequence is 19 residues long. In germline, CDR1 is MGHRA, CDR2 YSYEKL. The CDR3 DNA follows: TGCGCCAGCAGCCAACCCGGGACAGGGGGATCTCAACTTTCCTACGAGCAGTACTTC. It translates to CASSQPGTGGSQLSYEQYF.

V usage is TRBV7-8 and J usage is TRBJ1-1; 8 bases match TRBD1. The V gene end was trimmed by 2 bases and the J gene end by 3 bases; junction bases not matched to a gene: 8. The CDR3 spans 16 residues. Germline V gives CDR1 SGHVS, CDR2 FQNEAQ. CDR3: CASSLTGQGGYTEAFF. CDR3 DNA sequence: TGTGCCAGCAGCTTAACCGGACAGGGCGGGTACACTGAAGCTTTCTTT.

In its sample, this clone was seen once. J is TRBJ1-1 and V is TRBV19, with TRBD1 identical over 8 bases. The CDR3 runs to 15 residues. V shed 5 bases and J 2 bases; nucleotides not matched to a gene: 7. Germline-derived CDR1 and CDR2 are LNHDA and SQIVND (reference sequence). The CDR3 protein is CASSYRGTHNTEAFF. The CDR3 DNA sequence: TGTGCCAGTAGTTACAGGGGGACACACAACACTGAAGCTTTCTTT.

The V call is TRBV7-9, the J call TRBJ2-7, with TRBD1 matching over 7 bases. The V gene end was trimmed by 2 bases and the J gene end by 0 bases; junction bases not matched to a gene: 7. Germline V gene data show CDR1 as SEHNR and CDR2 as FQNEAQ (reference sequence). CDR3 length: 16 residues. In DNA form, the CDR3 reads TGTGCCAGCAGCTTATCGACAGGGCCCGACTCCTACGAGCAGTACTTC. Protein product: CASSLSTGPDSYEQYF.

The chain uses TRBV3-1 (or the pseudogene TRBV3-2) and TRBJ2-7; D not resolved. The CDR3 runs 13 residues. CDR1 and CDR2 from the germline V gene are LGHDT and YNNKEL (reference sequence). V lost 4 bases, J lost 5 bases, and 12 bases lay in between. The CDR3 region is CASSPVLSHEQYF. The CDR3 nucleotides are TGTGCCAGCAGCCCGGTCTTGTCACACGAGCAGTACTTC.

V is TRBV10-2 and J is TRBJ1-2; no definite D call. Germline V CDR1 and CDR2: WSHSY, SAAADI. The CDR3 extends over 14 amino acids. Trimming took 3 bases from V and 0 from J, leaving 8 bases between them. CDR3 sequence reads: CASSDGGSNYGYTF. Written as DNA, the CDR3 is TGCGCCAGCAGTGATGGAGGGTCTAACTATGGCTACACCTTC.

The genes are TRBV5-5 and TRBJ2-1, with 9 positions matching TRBD2. This CDR3 comprises 16 residues. With V trimmed by 4 bases and J by 5 bases, 10 bases remained unmatched. Germline CDR1 and CDR2: SGHKS and YYEKEE (reference sequence). The CDR3 region has the DNA TGTGCCAGCAGCGGGGGGCTAGCGGGAAATAACAATGAGCAGTTCTTC. Protein product: CASSGGLAGNNNEQFF. The entire variable domain, with the rest obtained from reference TRBV5-5 and TRBJ2-1, is as follows: DAGVTQSPTHLIKTRGQQVTLRCSPISGHKSVSWYQQVLGQGPQFIFQYYEKEERGRGNFPDRFSARQFPNYSSELNVNALLLGDSALYLCASSGGLAGNNNEQFFGPGTRLTVL.

This clone has just one count. The rearrangement uses TRBV10-1 and TRBJ1-1; 7 bases map to TRBD1. This CDR3 comprises 13 residues. J gave up 1 base and V 6 bases, and 2 bases lay outside the gene matches. In germline, CDR1 is WNHNN, CDR2 SYGVQD (reference sequence). The CDR3 loop reads CASRTGRNTEAFF. The CDR3 nucleotides are TGCGCCAGCAGGACAGGGAGGAACACTGAAGCTTTCTTT.

V is TRBV21-1 and J is TRBJ2-7; TRBD2 was called by the table and not checked on the DNA. TRBV21-1 is described as a pseudogene. The CDR3 runs 15 residues. CDR3 region: CASSKWGGDLYEQYF. CDR3 bases: TGTGCCAGCAGCAAATGGGGAGGGGACCTCTACGAGCAGTACTTC.

The chain employs TRBV7-2 and TRBJ2-5; D might be TRBD2 (5 bases). The V and J ends lost 3 bases and 7 bases respectively, with 18 bases between them. The V gene's germline CDR1 is SGHTA and CDR2 FQGNSA. The CDR3 loop spans 15 amino acids. CDR3 nucleotide sequence: TGTGCCAGCAGCTTCAGTAGGGCGGTTGGAGGGACCCAGTACTTC. Amino acids: CASSFSRAVGGTQYF.

V is TRBV6-6 and J is TRBJ2-2; no clear D gene. CDR1 is MNHNY, CDR2 SVGAGI, per germline (reference sequence). V lost 5 bases to trimming and J lost 4 bases, with 8 bases between them. The CDR3 covers 13 residues. This chain's CDR3 is CASSRHSTGELFF. CDR3 bases: TGTGCCAGCAGTCGACACTCCACCGGGGAGCTGTTTTTT.

V gene TRBV11-2 combines with J gene TRBJ2-7; D is unresolved. The CDR3 is 12 residues long. From germline, CDR1 is SGHAT and CDR2 FQNNGV. Trimming removed 4 bases at V and 6 bases at J, with 10 bases between. The chain's CDR3 is CASSSPRGEQYF. CDR3 in DNA: TGTGCCAGCAGCTCCCCTCGAGGCGAGCAGTACTTC.

V is TRBV6-5 and J is TRBJ1-4; a weak D match, TRBD1 (5 bases). Trimming took off 7 bases at V and 5 bases at J, with 14 bases between the two ends. The CDR3 is 14 amino acids. CDR1 MNHEY and CDR2 SVGAGI come from the germline V gene. This CDR3 reads CASTTNYRNEKLFF. CDR3 nucleotide sequence: TGTGCCAGCACTACCAATTACAGGAATGAAAAACTGTTTTTT.

The V and J genes are TRBV5-6 and TRBJ1-6; unclear D gene. V was trimmed by 0 bases and J by 7 bases, leaving 14 bases between them. This CDR3 is built from 16 residues. Germline V gives CDR1 SGHDT, CDR2 YYEEEE. CDR3 sequence: CASSLVPRTGNSPLHF. The DNA of the CDR3 is TGTGCCAGCAGCTTGGTACCCAGGACGGGAAATTCACCCCTCCACTTT.

This chain links TRBV6-4 with TRBJ2-1, with 14 nucleotides matching TRBD2. After removal of 0 bases from V and 8 bases from J, the junction contained 0 bases not matched to a gene. The CDR3 loop spans 15 amino acids. CDR1 is MRHNA and CDR2 is SNTAGT in the germline V gene. The CDR3 sequence: CASSDSTSGRDEQFF. The CDR3, as DNA: TGTGCCAGCAGTGACTCGACTAGCGGGAGGGATGAGCAGTTCTTC.

J is TRBJ2-1 and V is TRBV29-1; 7 positions match TRBD2. J lost 7 bases, V lost 7 bases, and 4 bases had no gene match. The germline CDR1 and CDR2 sequences are SQVTM and ANQGSEA. CDR3 length: 11 residues. The CDR3 spells CSAQLANEQFF. The CDR3 nucleotides are TGCAGCGCCCAACTAGCGAATGAGCAGTTCTTC.